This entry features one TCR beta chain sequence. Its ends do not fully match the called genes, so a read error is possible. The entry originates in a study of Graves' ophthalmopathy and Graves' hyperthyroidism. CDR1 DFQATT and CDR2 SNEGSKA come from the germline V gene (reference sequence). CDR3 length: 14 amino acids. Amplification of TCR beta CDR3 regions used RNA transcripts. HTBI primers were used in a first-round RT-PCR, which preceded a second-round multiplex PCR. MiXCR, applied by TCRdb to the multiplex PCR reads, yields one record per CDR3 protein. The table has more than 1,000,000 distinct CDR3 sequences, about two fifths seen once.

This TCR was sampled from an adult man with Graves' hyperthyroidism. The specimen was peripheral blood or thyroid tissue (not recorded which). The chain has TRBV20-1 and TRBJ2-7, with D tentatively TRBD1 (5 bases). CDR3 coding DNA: TGTGCCTGGACCCCGGACACTCGTTCCTACGAGCAGTACTTC. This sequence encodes CAWTPDTRSYEQYF.